The source of this T cell receptor beta chain is a study of blood T cell repertoires in COVID-19. About the study: PBMCs, B-cell-depleted T cells, or T cells provided the cDNA or gDNA that made up the material.

Study processing details: Amplification of reference gene primers provided the estimated nucleated cell counts. Clones were read by immunoSEQ multiplex PCR, and TCRdb kept only the in-frame ones, dropping some. V and J calls and clone size are given by that table; D and trimming were obtained from the DNA. The sample includes 70,000 to 90,000 clones, over 75% seen only once; the top ten take around 9.6%. Seattle-derived patients entered the study during active infection and were followed longitudinally. This clone appeared a single time. CDR3 length: 14 amino acids. V gave up 6 bases and J gave up 2 bases; unmatched junction bases: 2. Germline-derived CDR1 and CDR2 are LNHDA and SQIVND (reference sequence).

The sequence was obtained from a man aged 50 to 60 with COVID-19, enrolled during active disease. J is TRBJ1-5 and V is TRBV19; 9 positions agree with TRBD1. Input material: peripheral blood. The CDR3: CASSRDRGNQPQHF. The CDR3 DNA sequence: TGTGCCAGTAGCCGGGACAGGGGCAATCAGCCCCAGCATTTT. The variable domain in full, completed from reference TRBV19 and TRBJ1-5, reads DGGITQSPKYLFRKEGQNVTLSCEQNLNHDAMYWYRQDPGQGLRLIYYSQIVNDFQKGDIAEGYSVSREKKESFPLTVTSAQKNPTAFYLCASSRDRGNQPQHFGDGTRLSIL.